The subject of this entry is one T cell receptor (beta chain). This clonotype was found many times. No cognate antigen has been identified for it. No base-level quality is on record; no much larger clone is a single base apart. TCR libraries were constructed from 400 ng RNA using the Immunoverse kit, and molecular barcoded adaptors covering alpha/delta and beta/gamma chains were employed. TCR library preparation was performed with the same RNA that was used for transcriptome sequencing. Sequencing of the TCR libraries was done on an Illumina HiSeq 4000 with 2 x 150 cycles. The authors' pipeline ran thus. With MiXCR, TCR reads were aligned to human V, D, J and C references and assembled into CDR3 clonotypes, with quality filtering and error correction included. The tcR package in R was used to analyze clonotype counts and gene usage diversity. Raw mapping reads were checked after the RNA-seq reads had been mapped by STAR aligner version 2.5.3a onto the human GRCh37 genome. To test the effect of sequencing depth on detected clonotypes, IR-seq fastq files were randomly downsampled using Seqtk 1.3. The public reads were quality trimmed at Q25 with fastp and then assembled into clones with MiXCR by TCRdb, keeping productive beta chains. Each CDR3 protein gets just one entry, which takes the most common genes and DNA from the rows behind it. In this record, the V and J calls reflect TCRdb's handling and not the investigators' own analysis. Across this sample there are more than 30,000 distinct CDR3 sequences, with approximately 15% seen only once. The top ten constitute about 17% of the sample.

Every patient had bone marrow sampled at the time of active disease. Ficoll-Hypaque density gradient centrifugation was used to isolate the bone marrow mononuclear cells. To remove myeloma plasma cells, the cells were labeled with CD138 magnetic microbeads on a MACS separator, and CD138-negative cells were then collected by negative selection. The purity of the isolated cells was checked by flow cytometry with CD138 antibodies on an Attune NxT. Total RNA was extracted with TRIzol reagent and quantified with a NanoDrop spectrophotometer. Paired RNA-seq and IR-seq were performed on the CD138-negative bone marrow sample of each patient. The entry originates in a study of read filtering for tumor transcriptome and immune sequencing (dated by TCRdb to about 2020). As for the study more broadly: The cohort consisted of roughly 16 male and some 13 female patients, with a mean age of about 66 years and an age range of about 40 to 85. After DNase treatment, whole-transcriptome libraries were prepared with the TruSeq RNA Access Library Prep Kit. The study compared TCR repertoires from targeted immune repertoire sequencing and bulk whole-transcriptome sequencing run on the same bone marrow samples. One of the main goals was to work out a read-filtering strategy for immune repertoire data, in particular whether clonotypes backed by only a single read should be removed. Per sample, about 4.05 to 11 million TCR-region mapped reads were obtained with IR-seq, compared with only 85 to 1273 with RNA-seq. By revised international staging, 8 or 9 patients were R-ISS I, some 17 were R-ISS II and roughly 7 were R-ISS III.

Results the study describes overall, beyond this receptor: In IR-seq, single-read clonotypes were approximately 80% of clonotypes but around 3.2% of total reads; in RNA-seq they were about 75% of clonotypes and less than 45% of reads. Compared with RNA-seq, IR-seq captured clonotypes at much higher depth and more reliably, and a smaller IR-seq throughput was enough to identify most shared clonotypes. The correlation between IR-seq and RNA-seq shared clonotype proportions rose when single-read clonotypes were removed. The sorted CD138-negative fraction was a mixed bone marrow immune population, not purified T cells.

The source material was a population of CD138-negative cells sorted from bone marrow. Taken with the paper, the label for cell subset or site translates to: bone marrow mononuclear cells depleted of CD138+ plasma/myeloma cells by negative magnetic selection. This clonotype was obtained from a donor over 35 with multiple myeloma.

Read as DNA, the sequence is TGTGCCAGCAGTTTAGGGTTCACAGATACGCAGTATTTT. Translated, this gives CASSLGFTDTQYF. This sequence uses TRBV12-3 or TRBV12-4 and TRBJ2-3; the D gene assignment is ambiguous. The CDR3 covers 13 residues, taking in both the cysteine and the phenylalanine. Only the CDR3 DNA stays, 39 bases, in frame from base 1. Trimming at the junction amounts to 1 base on V and 2 bases on J, and the germline ends lie 4 bases apart.